This T cell receptor beta chain originates from a study of cytomegalovirus exposure and HLA in healthy donors. Study at large: HLA-typed donors were the source of about 85 million unique TCRs, which an early data release held.

Details on this clone: Its antigen is unknown.

Points from the study as a whole: Earlier analysis yielded a pattern in which most TCR beta V segments were productive about 87% or about 30% of the time. The authors later linked a missense DCLRE1C variant to TCR beta V- and J-gene trimming.

60 Vbeta and 13 Jbeta primers were used in PCR. The data were produced by immunoSEQ multiplex PCR, yet TCRdb's version contains in-frame clones alone and is incomplete. This table lists about 210,000 clones. Trimming left V 6 bases short and J 0 bases short, with 13 bases between. This CDR3 has 15 residues. Germline CDR1 reads WNHNN; CDR2 reads SYGVQD (reference sequence). The rearrangement joins TRBV10-1 to TRBJ2-3, with TRBD1 as a possible D gene (6 bases). The sequence was collected from a woman aged 25 to 45 in good health and CMV-seropositive. The sample was PBMCs. CDR3: CASSGQRTSTDTQYF. In DNA, the CDR3 is TGCGCCAGCAGCGGACAGCGTACTAGCACAGATACGCAGTATTTT.